This T cell receptor beta chain was sequenced in a study of blood T cell repertoires in COVID-19. Method: immunoSEQ multiplex PCR; TCRdb's copy keeps in-frame clones and lacks some. The sample shows approximately 100,000 clones, 87% of them seen only once. V was trimmed by 0 bases and J by 4 bases, leaving 7 bases between them. The germline V gene has CDR1 SGHRS and CDR2 YFSETQ. The CDR3 is 14 residues long. This rearrangement joins TRBV5-1 to TRBJ2-2, with a tentative D call TRBD1 (6 bases). The sample was peripheral blood. The clonotype was recovered from a man aged 45 to 65 with acute or convalescent COVID-19. CDR3 sequence: CASSLVGATGELFF. The DNA for the CDR3 is TGCGCCAGCAGCTTGGTGGGGGCCACCGGGGAGCTGTTTTTT. Supplemented by reference TRBV5-1 and TRBJ2-2, the full variable domain reads KAGVTQTPRYLIKTRGQQVTLSCSPISGHRSVSWYQQTPGQGLQFLFEYFSETQRNKGNFPGRFSGRQFSNSRSEMNVSTLELGDSALYLCASSLVGATGELFFGEGSRLTVL.